The 32 T cell receptor beta chains in this list originate from one sample, sequenced in a study of CD4+ T cells in melanoma. The table came from immunoSEQ multiplex PCR; TCRdb's copy has only in-frame clones and leaves some out. The repertoire holds around 5,700 clones, with just over 65% as singletons. What was sequenced was cells from a culture (not recorded whether cultured in vitro). These TCRs come from a human donor with melanoma.

V gene TRBV5-4 combines with J gene TRBJ1-2; the D gene is possibly TRBD1 (6 bases). The CDR3 runs to 15 residues. Germline loops: CDR1 SGHNT, CDR2 YYREEE (reference sequence). Between the trimmed V and J ends, which lost 0 bases and 6 bases, there was a span of 15 bases. The CDR3 region is CASSLALGASHGYTF. The CDR3 DNA follows: TGTGCCAGCAGCTTGGCCCTGGGGGCTTCCCATGGCTACACCTTC.

This chain joins TRBV5-1 and TRBJ1-4, with D possibly being TRBD1 (5 bases). Trimming stripped 7 bases from V and 8 bases from J, with 15 bases between. This CDR3 has 13 residues. Germline CDR1 and CDR2: SGHRS and YFSETQ. In DNA, the CDR3 is TGCGCCAGCGGCGGGGGGGTCGGCGAAAAACTGTTTTTT. Its translation is CASGGGVGEKLFF.

The J gene is TRBJ2-4, the V gene TRBV19; 9 nucleotides align to TRBD1. Looked up from germline, CDR1 is LNHDA and CDR2 is SQIVND (reference sequence). The CDR3 consists of 15 residues. J was trimmed by 1 base and V by 3 bases; bases with no gene match: 1. CDR3 loop: CASSIDRGAKNIQYF. The CDR3 bases are TGTGCCAGTAGTATTGACAGGGGGGCCAAAAACATTCAGTACTTC.

This clone was observed once. This chain uses TRBV10-3 with TRBJ2-3; D not resolved. This CDR3 contains 12 residues. Germline values: CDR1 ENHRY, CDR2 SYGVKD. Trimming removed 5 bases at V and 4 bases at J, with 7 bases between. The CDR3 DNA reads TGTGCCATCAGTCCAGACCCAGATACGCAGTATTTT. This sequence encodes CAISPDPDTQYF.

The CDR3 DNA reads TGTGCCACCACGAAGGGGCATGGGGCCAACGTCCTGACTTTC. It translates to CATTKGHGANVLTF. The chain has TRBV15 and TRBJ2-6; the D gene is possibly TRBD1 (5 bases). Germline V gene sequence: CDR1 LNHNV, CDR2 YYDKDF (reference sequence). The CDR3 loop spans 14 amino acids. V dropped 7 bases and J dropped 3 bases, with 10 bases sitting between them. Full variable domain (rest looked up from reference TRBV15 and TRBJ2-6): DAMVIQNPRYQVTQFGKPVTLSCSQTLNHNVMYWYQQKSSQAPKLLFHYYDKDFNNEADTPDNFQSRRPNTSFCFLDIRSPGLGDTAMYLCATTKGHGANVLTFGAGSRLTVL.

This clone appeared a few times. The rearrangement joins TRBV5-1 to TRBJ1-2, with D unclear. The CDR3 is 16 residues long. With 0 bases removed from V and 4 bases from J, the gap between germline ends came to 16 bases. Germline assignment: CDR1 SGHRS and CDR2 YFSETQ. CDR3 residues: CASSLESGFMGYGYTF. In DNA form, the CDR3 reads TGCGCCAGCAGCTTGGAGTCGGGGTTCATGGGCTATGGCTACACCTTC. Complete variable domain (other parts from reference TRBV5-1 and TRBJ1-2): KAGVTQTPRYLIKTRGQQVTLSCSPISGHRSVSWYQQTPGQGLQFLFEYFSETQRNKGNFPGRFSGRQFSNSRSEMNVSTLELGDSALYLCASSLESGFMGYGYTFGSGTRLTVV.

The rearrangement joins TRBV19 to TRBJ2-1; the D is unclear. CDR3 length: 15 residues. Germline-derived CDR1 and CDR2 are LNHDA and SQIVND (reference sequence). The ends were cut back, 5 bases at V and 5 bases at J, with 16 bases in the middle. DNA for the CDR3: TGTGCCAGTAGTCACCGGCCCGACTCAAACAATGAGCAGTTCTTC. Its translation: CASSHRPDSNNEQFF.

The chain combines TRBV4-3 with TRBJ1-1, with D possibly TRBD1 on 5 matching bases. Trimming removed 0 bases from V and 3 bases from J, with 11 bases in between. The CDR3 sequence is 15 residues long. Per germline, CDR1 LGHNA and CDR2 YSLEER. The CDR3 sequence is CASSQDRDRYTEAFF. CDR3 DNA sequence: TGCGCCAGCAGCCAAGATAGAGACAGATACACTGAAGCTTTCTTT.

The chain couples TRBV9 to TRBJ1-4, with a weak D call TRBD1 (5 bases). CDR1 and CDR2 from the germline V gene are SGDLS and YYNGEE. V lost 2 bases to trimming and J lost 10 bases, with 12 bases between them. This CDR3 has 13 amino acids. CDR3 protein: CASSVSGTGKLFF. CDR3 DNA: TGTGCCAGCAGCGTGTCAGGGACTGGAAAACTGTTTTTT.

The chain joins TRBV4-3 to TRBJ2-7, with D possibly matching TRBD1 (6 bases). The germline V and J ends were trimmed by 1 base and 3 bases, with 16 bases remaining between them. There are 16 residues in the CDR3. CDR1 is LGHNA, CDR2 YSLEER, per germline. The CDR3 DNA reads TGCGCCAGCAGCCAAGGACGAGGGACACCAATCTACGAGCAGTACTTC. Its translation is CASSQGRGTPIYEQYF.

The chain carries TRBV7-3 and TRBJ1-1; D ambiguous. The CDR3 has 14 residues. The germline CDR1 and CDR2 sequences are SGHTA and FQGTGA. V was pared by 5 bases and J by 7 bases, with 17 bases between. The CDR3: CASSLTHGVVEAFF. Written as DNA, the CDR3 is TGTGCCAGCAGCCTCACCCACGGGGTAGTTGAAGCTTTCTTT.

This chain joins TRBV9 and TRBJ2-1; TRBD2 aligns across 11 bases. V lost 4 bases, J lost 6 bases, and 6 bases stayed unmatched. Germline-derived CDR1 and CDR2 are SGDLS and YYNGEE. The CDR3 spans 15 residues. The DNA of the CDR3 is TGTGCCAGCAGCACCACCGGGACTAGCGGCAATGAGCAGTTCTTC. It yields the protein CASSTTGTSGNEQFF.

The chain is built from TRBV7-9 and TRBJ2-2, with D possibly being TRBD1 (6 bases). V lost 5 bases to trimming and J lost 4 bases, with 17 bases between them. The CDR3 is 16 amino acids. Germline assignment: CDR1 SEHNR and CDR2 FQNEAQ (reference sequence). CDR3: CASSPAGTSSTGELFF. The DNA of the CDR3 is TGTGCCAGCAGCCCCGCCGGGACATCGAGCACCGGGGAGCTGTTTTTT.

The chain carries TRBV6-4 and TRBJ2-7, with D possibly matching TRBD1 (5 bases). Trimming pared 6 bases from V and 2 bases from J, leaving 17 bases between. CDR1 and CDR2 (germline): MRHNA, SNTAGT. The CDR3 sequence is 15 residues long. CDR3 in DNA: TGTGCCAGCAGACTCGGACACCCATCTCCCTACGAGCAGTACTTC. This translates into CASRLGHPSPYEQYF.

This clone is labeled as medium-sized. The J gene is TRBJ2-7, the V gene TRBV7-9; TRBD1 or TRBD2 may be the D gene (5 bases each). V shed 5 bases and J shed 0 bases, with 17 bases lying between them. The CDR3 extends over 16 amino acids. Germline lookup yields CDR1 SEHNR and CDR2 FQNEAQ (reference sequence). The CDR3 DNA reads as TGTGCCAGCAGCGCATGGGGGACGGCCAGCTCCTACGAGCAGTACTTC. The encoded protein is CASSAWGTASSYEQYF.

The chain has TRBV7-9 and TRBJ2-5; D call uncertain. CDR1 SEHNR and CDR2 FQNEAQ come from the germline V gene (reference sequence). V gave up 1 base and J gave up 11 bases, with 8 bases separating them. CDR3 size: 11 residues. CDR3: CASSLEDPQYF. The CDR3 coding sequence is TGTGCCAGCAGCTTAGAGGACCCGCAGTACTTC.

The gene calls are TRBV9 and TRBJ2-7; TRBD2 might be the D (6 bases). V lost 4 bases to trimming and J lost 2 bases, with 16 bases between them. The length of the CDR3 is 15 residues. Germline CDR1 reads SGDLS; CDR2 reads YYNGEE. CDR3 protein: CASSPLAGPPYEQYF. CDR3 DNA sequence: TGTGCCAGCAGCCCCCTGGCGGGGCCTCCCTACGAGCAGTACTTC. Together with reference TRBV9 and TRBJ2-7, the CDR3 gives the full variable domain: DSGVTQTPKHLITATGQRVTLRCSPRSGDLSVYWYQQSLDQGLQFLIQYYNGEERAKGNILERFSAQQFPDLHSELNLSSLELGDSALYFCASSPLAGPPYEQYFGPGTRLTVT.

The chain joins TRBV5-4 to TRBJ1-1; 8 bases are shared with TRBD1. The CDR3 extends over 18 amino acids. V lost 1 base to trimming and J lost 4 bases; unmatched junction nucleotides: 15. Per germline, CDR1 SGHNT and CDR2 YYREEE (reference sequence). CDR3 sequence: CASSLMQGAVGMSTEAFF. The CDR3 region has the DNA TGTGCCAGCAGCTTGATGCAGGGGGCGGTCGGGATGAGCACTGAAGCTTTCTTT.

The chain employs TRBV14 and TRBJ2-7, with D uncertain. The germline V and J ends were trimmed by 4 bases and 3 bases, with 16 bases remaining between them. Germline CDR1 and CDR2: SGHDN and FVKESK. The CDR3 consists of 15 residues. CDR3 loop: CASSLTTIMNYEQYF. The CDR3 DNA sequence: TGTGCCAGCAGCCTGACGACAATTATGAACTACGAGCAGTACTTC.

The J gene is TRBJ2-7, the V gene TRBV28; D is tentatively TRBD1 or TRBD2 (5 bases each). The V end was cut by 5 bases, the J end by 3 bases, with 14 bases between. Germline assignment: CDR1 MDHEN and CDR2 SYDVKM. There are 14 residues in the CDR3. This CDR3 is CASSPPGPYYEQYF. CDR3 sequence (DNA): TGTGCCAGCAGTCCCCCGGGACCGTACTACGAGCAGTACTTC.

This clone was counted only a few times. The chain links TRBV5-4 to TRBJ1-2; 9 positions agree with TRBD1. J was trimmed by 7 bases and V by 2 bases; bases with no gene match: 6. This CDR3 spans 14 amino acids. Germline V gives CDR1 SGHNT, CDR2 YYREEE (reference sequence). DNA of the CDR3: TGTGCCAGCAGCTTAAGGGACAGGGCCTCTGGCTACACCTTC. Translation gives CASSLRDRASGYTF.

This clone has only one observation. The V call is TRBV11-2, the J call TRBJ1-1; D might be TRBD1 (5 bases). V was cut by 6 bases and J by 2 bases, with 10 bases left in between. CDR3 size: 13 residues. Germline lookup yields CDR1 SGHAT and CDR2 FQNNGV. The CDR3 region has the DNA TGTGCCAGCAGTTTCGACAGTAACACTGAAGCTTTCTTT. Amino acids: CASSFDSNTEAFF.

V and J are TRBV4-3 and TRBJ2-5, with 13 bases aligning to TRBD2. The CDR3 is 16 amino acids. Trimming at V came to 2 bases and at J to 2 bases, leaving 2 bases not matched to a gene. Germline V gene lookup returns CDR1 LGHNA and CDR2 YSLEER. This chain's CDR3 is CASSQSTSGGQETQYF. For the CDR3, the DNA is TGCGCCAGCAGCCAATCGACTAGCGGGGGGCAAGAGACCCAGTACTTC.

This clone was counted between two and nine times. The chain joins TRBV28 to TRBJ1-1; 7 bases align to TRBD1. After removal of 7 bases from V and 8 bases from J, the junction contained 10 bases not matched to a gene. CDR1 is MDHEN, CDR2 SYDVKM, per germline. The CDR3 sequence is 13 residues long. The CDR3 nucleotides are TGTGCCAGCACCTCAACGGGACAGTACGAAGCTTTCTTT. It yields the protein CASTSTGQYEAFF. Based on the CDR3 plus reference TRBV28 and TRBJ1-1, the full variable domain is DVKVTQSSRYLVKRTGEKVFLECVQDMDHENMFWYRQDPGLGLRLIYFSYDVKMKEKGDIPEGYSVSREKKERFSLILESASTNQTSMYLCASTSTGQYEAFFGQGTRLTVV.

The CDR3 is CASSQAATTNEKLFF. In nucleotides, the CDR3 is TGCGCCAGCAGCCAAGCGGCAACAACTAATGAAAAACTGTTTTTT. The chain links TRBV4-1 to TRBJ1-4, with unresolved D. The germline V and J ends were trimmed by 1 base and 0 bases, with 6 bases remaining between them. This CDR3 region has 15 residues. The germline CDR1 and CDR2 sequences are MGHRA and YSYEKL.

This clone came up once. The chain employs TRBV6-5 and TRBJ1-1; TRBD1 aligns across 9 bases. J was trimmed by 1 base and V by 4 bases; bases with no gene match: 4. Germline CDR1 and CDR2: MNHEY and SVGAGI. The CDR3 is 15 amino acids. Here the CDR3 DNA reads TGTGCCAGCAGTTTGAGGGACAGGGCGAACACTGAAGCTTTCTTT. Its protein is CASSLRDRANTEAFF.

This chain connects TRBV10-3 to TRBJ2-7; D possibly corresponds to TRBD2 (5 bases). This CDR3 region has 12 residues. V was shortened by 3 bases and J by 11 bases, with 14 bases between the two germline ends. Germline CDR1 is ENHRY and CDR2 is SYGVKD. The DNA for the CDR3 is TGTGCCATCAGTGATGGGAGTCCGAAGAAGTACTTC. This codes for CAISDGSPKKYF.

This clone is classed as medium-sized. The gene calls are TRBV6-1 and TRBJ2-5; a weak D match, TRBD1 (5 bases). V lost 3 bases, J lost 5 bases, and 13 bases lay in between. CDR3 length: 14 residues. CDR1 and CDR2 from the germline V gene are MNHNS and SASEGT. CDR3 in amino acids: CASSEFGAGETQYF. CDR3 DNA: TGTGCCAGCAGTGAGTTTGGGGCCGGGGAGACCCAGTACTTC.

The chain uses TRBV27 and TRBJ2-1; the D is unclear. V lost 8 bases, J lost 7 bases, and 9 bases lay in between. The CDR3 has 11 amino acids. Per the germline V gene, CDR1 is MNHEY and CDR2 is SMNVEV (reference sequence). CDR3 amino acids: CASGAGNEQFF. CDR3 DNA: TGTGCCAGCGGCGCTGGGAATGAGCAGTTCTTC.

This sequence joins TRBV14 and TRBJ1-3; D not certain. Germline V gene sequence: CDR1 SGHDN, CDR2 FVKESK. The germline V and J ends were trimmed by 1 base and 3 bases, with 1 base remaining between them. This CDR3 is built from 12 residues. CDR3 sequence reads: CASSQGGNTIYF. The CDR3 nucleotides are TGTGCCAGCAGCCAAGGTGGAAACACCATATATTTT.

The J gene is TRBJ1-1, the V gene TRBV28, with D possibly TRBD1 on 6 matching bases. Germline V gives CDR1 MDHEN, CDR2 SYDVKM. V was cut by 6 bases and J by 3 bases, with 8 bases left in between. This CDR3 is 12 amino acids long. The CDR3 sequence is CASRGGHTEAFF. DNA of the CDR3: TGTGCCAGCAGAGGGGGGCACACTGAAGCTTTCTTT.

This clone appeared a few times. The chain uses TRBV19 and TRBJ1-5; D unresolved. The germline V and J ends were trimmed by 3 bases and 6 bases, with 15 bases remaining between them. The germline V gene has CDR1 LNHDA and CDR2 SQIVND (reference sequence). The CDR3 runs to 15 residues. Written as DNA, the CDR3 is TGTGCCAGTAGTATTGGGTCCACGGGGAGTCAGCCCCAGCATTTT. Protein: CASSIGSTGSQPQHF.